The T cell receptor beta chain under discussion was sequenced for a study of cytomegalovirus exposure and HLA in healthy donors (dated by TCRdb to about 2017). About the full investigation: According to an earlier analysis of a few hundred of the donors, about 180 million T cells yielded 90 million to 130 million unique TCR beta sequences and more than 250 Gb of sequence data. All discovery cohort repertoires had been generated using a single sequencing platform. A later analysis re-analyzed previously published TCR beta repertoires from several hundred donors and added high-resolution HLA genotyping to study TCR occurrence patterns. The study aimed to test whether signatures of past pathogen exposure could be identified by cataloging public T cell receptors. The number of donors typed differed by locus, with about 629-630 for A, B, C, DRB1 and DQB1, around 520 for DQA1, 600 to 610 for DPA1, and under 490 for DPB1. In a later genetic analysis, genome-wide SNP genotypes for 398 of the 666 donors were used, and that subset was treated as a discovery cohort. On average, 235,054 unique TCR beta nucleotide sequences were sequenced per donor among about 400 genotyped donors of the cohort, with about 17% of those sequences being non-productive. An early release covering 550 to 700 HLA-typed donors comprised approximately 290 gigabases of sequencing data and tens of millions of unique TCR sequences. HLA typing included class I and class II loci at four-digit resolution. Donor age, sex, ethnicity and CMV serostatus were compiled together with the repertoire data. The later analysis used no new phenotypic data to find candidate immune exposures, relying instead on TCR beta sequences and their occurrence across donors. In an earlier analysis of a few hundred of the donors, high-throughput TCR beta sequencing was used to judge whether each TCR beta V gene segment behaved as functional or pseudogenic. About five DR-DQ haplotypes were treated as single units for association and clustering because of strong linkage in the cohort. High-throughput TCR immunosequencing, statistical association of individual TCRs with disease status, and machine learning were combined to predict cytomegalovirus infection status. A separate validation cohort of over 95 different subjects was used in addition to the roughly 620-subject first cohort. Among the roughly 370 genotyped donors, around 81% belonged to the genetic ancestry cluster associated with self-reported Caucasian donors. Using immunosequencing, the study profiled T cell repertoires from fewer than 700 subjects and related those repertoires to cytomegalovirus serostatus.

In the germline V gene (reference sequence), CDR1 corresponds to LNHDA and CDR2 to SQIVND. From the cysteine through the phenylalanine, the CDR3 covers 17 amino acids. Here the CDR3 DNA is all that survives: 51 bases in frame from base 1. V sheds 5 bases and J sheds 0 bases, leaving 17 bases between their ends. The cohort was made up of 650 to 700 healthy bone marrow donors. At the time of sampling, all cohort members were nominally healthy, though unrecorded immune exposures were likely present. The donor was CMV seropositive and was included in the group of 250 to 350 seropositive cohort members. Each donor provided a peripheral blood sample, and peripheral blood mononuclear cells were used for TCR beta sequencing. Genomic DNA extraction from the blood cell samples was performed with the Qiagen DNeasy Blood Extraction Kit. Library preparation employed the immunoSEQ multiplex PCR assay. For the multiplex PCR, a mixture combining 60 forward primers for TCR Vbeta segments and 13 reverse primers for TCR Jbeta segments was used. The CDR3 region of rearranged TCR beta genes was amplified from genomic DNA by a multiplex PCR assay. Amplified TCR beta libraries were sequenced as 87-base-pair reads on the Illumina HiSeq System. As for the authors' bioinformatics: Across the 670 or so repertoires, a later analysis counted 78 million or so unique TCR beta chains, approximately 10 million of which were shared by at least two donors. To remove PCR and sequencing errors, raw reads were error-corrected and collapsed into unique sequences using a nearest-neighbor algorithm that merged closely related sequences. To assign V, D and J gene segments, CDR3 sequences were aligned to IMGT reference sequences. For a sequence to be retained, at least a six-nucleotide match to both a V gene segment and a J gene segment was required. Rearrangements were classified as productive when the CDR3 lacked stop codons and remained in frame with V and J, and all other rearrangements were classified as non-productive. CDR3 was defined according to IMGT convention as the region running from the second conserved V-encoded cysteine to the conserved J-encoded phenylalanine. The earlier analysis of approximately 590 of the donors excluded any sequence lacking an unambiguous match to a single V gene segment. In an earlier analysis of several hundred of the donors, a V segment was called functional when productive rearrangements were above 56.7%, and segregating when the standard deviation between donors exceeded 5%. To diagnose cytomegalovirus status from the catalog of TCR beta chain sequences, a statistical classification framework was built. In a later analysis, V and J genes were assigned by comparing TCR nucleotide sequences against IMGT/GENE-DB human TR gene sequences. Using the TCRdist pipeline, a later analysis assigned CDR3 sequences along with most-parsimonious VDJ recombination scenarios. In a later analysis, each TCR beta chain was defined by its CDR3 amino acid sequence together with its V-gene family, and reads lacking a unique V-gene family were excluded. A later analysis removed 500 to 600 highly shared, low-generation-probability nucleotide sequences to deal with suspected cross-contamination and a sequencing artifact. A later analysis calculated a clonal expansion index for each public chain from normalized within-repertoire ranks of inferred template counts. Generation probabilities in a later analysis came from a VDJ recombination model fitted to out-of-frame rearrangements, and those results were checked against IGoR. In a later analysis, TCR-TCR, TCR-HLA and TCR-CMV co-occurrence was scored with hypergeometric tests, and a repertoire-size bias correction was applied to TCR pairs. A later analysis estimated false discovery rates by permuting HLA or CMV assignments 20 times. In a later analysis, co-occurring TCRs were grouped using DBSCAN, and TCRdist sequence similarity was added for clustering within HLA-allele-positive subsets. For co-occurrence clustering, repertoires with fewer than 30,000 or more than 120,000 public chains were excluded, along with roughly five repertoires with anomalous nucleotide sharing. The table was pulled from immuneACCESS by TCRdb, which kept in-frame rearrangements only. Such tables lose some clones; where checked, under half of the loss comes from unresolved V genes, and the rest has no known cause. The V and J calls and clone size were taken over from that table, and D and trimming were inferred from the DNA. In this sample the table shows approximately 190,000 clones, 81% of which occur a single time. The ten top clones hold 3.4% of the sample.

General study outcomes and caveats: The presence/absence analyses assumed that sequencing depth was roughly uniform across donors, and that assumption may not be true. In a later analysis, the rate of TCR association differed among HLA loci, with DRB1 alleles having the most associated TCRs and HLA-C alleles having the fewest. Because counts were too low, some 16 rarely observed V segments, including chromosome 9 orphons, were excluded from the earlier analysis of about 500 of the donors. The study listed 150 to 200 TCR beta chains as associated with cytomegalovirus. In a later analysis, several top co-occurrence clusters were reported to appear linked to parvovirus B19, influenza, CMV and Epstein-Barr virus. Most CMV-associated TCR beta chains appeared to be HLA-restricted in a later analysis, and the HLA associations seemed to be driven largely by CMV exposure. Cytomegalovirus status was reported to be diagnosed by the classifier with high specificity and sensitivity in both the original and validation cohorts. Across donors, most TCR sequences were observed very rarely, whereas some public TCRs were present in many individuals. A later genetic analysis reported fewer N-insertions in productive TCRs among donors in an Asian-associated ancestry cluster than the approximately 700-donor mean. Because HLA typing was missing for some donors at each locus, association tests included only the typed subset. In vitro tests confirmed that a few of the cytomegalovirus-associated TCR beta chains recognize cytomegalovirus antigens. For the cohort, immune exposure information was limited to CMV serostatus. It was suggested by the authors that the approach could potentially be generalized to other disease states and immunological phenotypes. Only TCR beta chains were sequenced in this cohort, and the absence of alpha or paired-chain data limited detectable features. In an earlier analysis of roughly 560 of the donors, most TCR beta V segments were observed in productive rearrangements about 87% or about 30% of the time, broadly matching IMGT annotations. Linkage disequilibrium might explain the correlated functional status among segregating V segments, but an unknown experimental factor could not be ruled out. In a later genetic analysis, a missense DCLRE1C variant was associated with V-gene and J-gene trimming of TCR beta chains, and the association was replicated in an independent cohort. Some IMGT-functional V segments, including TRBV6-2 and TRBV6-3, could not be distinguished by the 87-base-pair reads and were therefore excluded. In a later analysis, HLA-associated TCR beta chains showed more clonal expansion and lower generation probabilities than non-associated chains that were equally common. A cluster of highly shared sequence variants was judged likely to represent a technical artifact of the sequencing pipeline. At a false discovery rate of 0.05, a later analysis linked 15,000 to 20,000 TCR beta sequences to specific HLA alleles. Strong co-occurrence of HLA alleles, especially DR and DQ, made assigning TCR associations to individual alleles difficult. A further reported finding was that TCR beta sequences accurately predicted the HLA-A and HLA-B alleles for most subjects in the first cohort.

This clone showed up just a few times. Its binding antigen is unknown. Per-nucleotide qualities are absent, and no much larger clonotype sits a single base away. The chain uses TRBV19 and TRBJ1-5; the best D guess is TRBD1, with 6 bases matching. Material: PBMCs. The sequence derives from a man aged 40-50 years in good health and CMV-seropositive. The CDR3 is CASSEGVEGFSNQPQHF. The DNA sequence reads TGTGCCAGTAGTGAGGGGGTTGAGGGCTTTAGCAATCAGCCCCAGCATTTT.